The rows below give T cell receptor beta chains drawn from one sample of a study of T-cell reconstitution after alpha-beta-depleted transplantation in children. TCRdb reanalysed the PCR reads using MiXCR and keeps one entry per CDR3 protein. This table has about 460,000 distinct CDR3 sequences, roughly an eighth appearing once. The sequenced sample was PBMCs from the stem cell graft donor, obtained from the stem cell graft. The receptors stem from a human donor who donated a stem cell graft to a child with combined immunodeficiency. Both conserved end residues are part of each CDR3. D genes are given only for firm matches. Some rows have no size entry. The others give once, few or many, or a class for an expanded clone.

>NA|TRBV20-1|NA|TRBJ2-5
TGCAGTGCTAGAGATGGGGGGGAGACCCAGTACTTC
CSARDGGETQYF
>NA|TRBV5-1|NA|TRBJ2-7
TGCGCCACCGCGCCGGGGGGACAGGTCACCTACGAGCAGTACTTC
CATAPGGQVTYEQYF
>NA|TRBV2|few|TRBJ1-2
TGTGCCAGCAGTGATCAAGGGATCGGCTATGGCTACACCTTC
CASSDQGIGYGYTF
>NA|TRBV30|NA|TRBJ2-5
TGTGCCTGGGGGGGGAGGGAGACCCAGTACTTC
CAWGGRETQYF
>TRBD1|TRBV5-6|NA|TRBJ2-7
TGTGCCAGCAGCGGGACAGGGGAGCAGTACTTC
CASSGTGEQYF
>NA|TRBV5-4|NA|TRBJ2-1
TGTGCCAGCAGCTTGGGCGAGTACTACAATGAGCAGTTCTTC
CASSLGEYYNEQFF
>TRBD1|TRBV10-3|many|TRBJ1-6
TGTGCCATATCACCGGGACAGGGCGATAATTCACCCCTCCACTTT
CAISPGQGDNSPLHF
>NA|TRBV12-3/TRBV12-4|NA|TRBJ1-5
TGTGCCAGCAGTTTATCTCGGGATCAGCCCCAGCATTTT
CASSLSRDQPQHF
>NA|TRBV5-8|NA|TRBJ2-1
TGTGCCAGCAGCTATACATTTTCTGAGCAGTTCTTC
CASSYTFSEQFF
>NA|TRBV7-9|few|TRBJ2-3
TGTGCCAGCAGCTTAGGCCGGGGTCAGGTTAGAGATACGCAGTATTTT
CASSLGRGQVRDTQYF
>NA|TRBV6-1|NA|TRBJ2-2
TGTGCCAGCAGGCTCCGACAGACAACCAAGGAGCTGTTTTTT
CASRLRQTTKELFF